These 3 T cell receptor beta chains originate from one sample sequenced in a study of T cell changes during pregnancy in multiple sclerosis. The method was immunoSEQ multiplex PCR; TCRdb's version includes in-frame clones alone and lacks a portion of them. The sample has nearly 60,000 clones, 91% seen once; the top ten hold under 0.6%. Specimen: CD4+ T cells from peripheral blood mononuclear cells, collected after pregnancy. The origin of the receptors is a female donor in good health, enrolled as a control in a pregnancy study.

J is TRBJ2-2 and V is TRBV19; possible D gene TRBD1, 6 bases. Germline V gene data show CDR1 as LNHDA and CDR2 as SQIVND (reference sequence). The CDR3 spans 13 residues. Trimming removed 6 bases from V and 4 bases from J, with 9 bases in between. In DNA form, the CDR3 reads TGTGCCAGTAGGGGGGCTGTCACCGGGGAGCTGTTTTTT. Protein product: CASRGAVTGELFF.

The rearrangement joins TRBV28 to TRBJ1-5; a weak D match, TRBD1 (6 bases). CDR1 is MDHEN and CDR2 is SYDVKM in the germline V gene. CDR3 length: 15 residues. V dropped 6 bases and J dropped 1 base, with 13 bases sitting between them. The CDR3 reads CASRTPGQSNQPQHF. For the CDR3, the DNA is TGTGCCAGCAGAACCCCGGGACAAAGCAATCAGCCCCAGCATTTT.

V is TRBV29-1 and J is TRBJ2-7; D remains ambiguous. Germline lookup yields CDR1 SQVTM and CDR2 ANQGSEA. The CDR3 length is 14 residues. Trimming shortened V by 4 bases and J by 0 bases, and 13 bases separated the two germline ends. The CDR3 DNA reads as TGCAGCGTTGTCTTGTTCTTTCCCTCCTACGAGCAGTACTTC. This gives the protein CSVVLFFPSYEQYF.